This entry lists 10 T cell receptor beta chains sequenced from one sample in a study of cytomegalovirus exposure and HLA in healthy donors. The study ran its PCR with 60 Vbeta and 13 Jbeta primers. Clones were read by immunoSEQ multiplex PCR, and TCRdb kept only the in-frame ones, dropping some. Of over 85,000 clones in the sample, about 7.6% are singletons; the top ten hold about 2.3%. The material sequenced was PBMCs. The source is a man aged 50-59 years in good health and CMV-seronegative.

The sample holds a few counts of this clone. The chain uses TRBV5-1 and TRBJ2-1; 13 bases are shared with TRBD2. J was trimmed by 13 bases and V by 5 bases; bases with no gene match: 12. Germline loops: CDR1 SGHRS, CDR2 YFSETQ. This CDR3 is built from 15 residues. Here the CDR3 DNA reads TGCGCCAGCAGTAGTGGACTAGCGGGAGAAAATCTTCAGTTCTTC. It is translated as CASSSGLAGENLQFF. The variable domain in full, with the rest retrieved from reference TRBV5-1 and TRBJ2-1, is KAGVTQTPRYLIKTRGQQVTLSCSPISGHRSVSWYQQTPGQGLQFLFEYFSETQRNKGNFPGRFSGRQFSNSRSEMNVSTLELGDSALYLCASSSGLAGENLQFFGPGTRLTVL.

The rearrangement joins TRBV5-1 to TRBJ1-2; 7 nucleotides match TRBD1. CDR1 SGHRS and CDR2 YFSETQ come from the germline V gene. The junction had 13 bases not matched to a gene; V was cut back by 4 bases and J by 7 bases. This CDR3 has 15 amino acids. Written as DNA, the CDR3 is TGCGCCAGCAGCCGGCTAAGGGGGCAAGGGGGTGGCTACACCTTC. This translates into CASSRLRGQGGGYTF. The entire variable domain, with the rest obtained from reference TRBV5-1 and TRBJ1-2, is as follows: KAGVTQTPRYLIKTRGQQVTLSCSPISGHRSVSWYQQTPGQGLQFLFEYFSETQRNKGNFPGRFSGRQFSNSRSEMNVSTLELGDSALYLCASSRLRGQGGGYTFGSGTRLTVV.

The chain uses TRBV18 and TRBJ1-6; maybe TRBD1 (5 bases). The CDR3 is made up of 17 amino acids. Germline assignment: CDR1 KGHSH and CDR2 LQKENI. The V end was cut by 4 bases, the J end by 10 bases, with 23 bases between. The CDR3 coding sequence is TGTGCCAGCTCACTTCAACAACCCACAGGTCTAGGGTCACCCCTCCACTTT. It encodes CASSLQQPTGLGSPLHF.

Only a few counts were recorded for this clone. The CDR3 spells CASSYGPTETQYF. The CDR3 DNA follows: TGTGCCAGCAGTTATGGGCCCACAGAGACCCAGTACTTC. The J gene is TRBJ2-5, the V gene TRBV2, with D unresolved. The V end lost 5 bases, the J end lost 4 bases, and 11 bases lay between the germline ends. The CDR3 has 13 amino acids. Germline V gene lookup returns CDR1 SNHLY and CDR2 FYNNEI.

CDR3 sequence reads: CASSEILDRDSNYGYTF. The CDR3 coding sequence is TGTGCCAGCAGTGAAATTTTGGACAGGGACTCTAACTATGGCTACACCTTC. The chain is built from TRBV6-1 and TRBJ1-2; 8 bases line up with TRBD1. V shed 2 bases and J 0 bases; nucleotides not matched to a gene: 8. The CDR3 loop spans 17 amino acids. The germline V gene has CDR1 MNHNS and CDR2 SASEGT.

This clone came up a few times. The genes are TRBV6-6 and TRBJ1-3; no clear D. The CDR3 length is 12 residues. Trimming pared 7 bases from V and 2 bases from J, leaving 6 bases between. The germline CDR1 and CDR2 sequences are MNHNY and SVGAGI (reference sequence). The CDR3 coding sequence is TGTGCCAGCACCCCTACTGGAAACACCATATATTTT. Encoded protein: CASTPTGNTIYF.

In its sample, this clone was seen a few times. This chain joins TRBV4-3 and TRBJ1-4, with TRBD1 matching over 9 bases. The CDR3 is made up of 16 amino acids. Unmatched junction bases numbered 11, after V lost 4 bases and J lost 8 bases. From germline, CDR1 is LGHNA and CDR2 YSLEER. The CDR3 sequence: CASSPSLQGAREKLFF. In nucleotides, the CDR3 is TGCGCCAGCAGCCCCTCTCTACAGGGGGCGCGAGAAAAACTGTTTTTT.

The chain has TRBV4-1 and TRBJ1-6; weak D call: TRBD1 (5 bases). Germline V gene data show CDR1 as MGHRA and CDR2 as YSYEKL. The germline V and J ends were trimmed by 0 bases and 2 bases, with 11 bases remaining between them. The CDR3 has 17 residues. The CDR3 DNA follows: TGCGCCAGCAGCCAAGAGGCAGGGTTCACCTATAATTCACCCCTCCACTTT. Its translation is CASSQEAGFTYNSPLHF.

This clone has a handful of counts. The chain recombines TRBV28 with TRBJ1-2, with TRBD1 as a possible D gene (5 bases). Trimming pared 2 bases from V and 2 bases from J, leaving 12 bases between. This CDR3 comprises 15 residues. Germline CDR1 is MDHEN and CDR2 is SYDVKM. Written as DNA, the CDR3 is TGTGCCAGCAGTTTAGTGATACAGGCAAACTATGGCTACACCTTC. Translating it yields CASSLVIQANYGYTF.

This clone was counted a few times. This CDR3 reads CASSSPGTGGYEQYF. In nucleotides, the CDR3 is TGTGCCAGCAGTTCGCCCGGGACAGGGGGGTACGAGCAGTACTTC. The chain employs TRBV28 and TRBJ2-7; 11 bases match TRBD1. Per the germline V gene, CDR1 is MDHEN and CDR2 is SYDVKM. Unmatched junction bases numbered 6, after V lost 4 bases and J lost 4 bases. There are 15 residues in the CDR3. The full variable domain, with the rest looked up from reference TRBV28 and TRBJ2-7, is DVKVTQSSRYLVKRTGEKVFLECVQDMDHENMFWYRQDPGLGLRLIYFSYDVKMKEKGDIPEGYSVSREKKERFSLILESASTNQTSMYLCASSSPGTGGYEQYFGPGTRLTVT.